Listed below are T cell receptor beta chains from one sample, sequenced in a study of T cell responses to AZD1222 COVID-19 vaccine. This table comes from immunoSEQ multiplex PCR, and its TCRdb copy is limited to in-frame clones, with some not included. The sample contains roughly 98,000 clones, 90% to 95% of which appear only once. Sequences were derived from peripheral blood, sampled on day 0 of AZD1222 vaccination. Receptors originate from an adult in good health. CDR3s include the opening cysteine and the closing phenylalanine or tryptophan. The D gene is left open where the match is weak. Clone size is stated in some rows and not others, as once, few, many or a class when expanded.

v_gene	d_gene	j_gene	abundance	CDR3aa	CDR3nt
TRBV2	NA	TRBJ1-4	NA	CASSMPGGGEKLFF	TGTGCCAGCAGTATGCCCGGGGGCGGGGAAAAACTGTTTTTT
TRBV28	TRBD2	TRBJ2-5	NA	CASSSHGLGQETQYF	TGTGCCAGCAGTAGCCACGGACTAGGTCAGGAGACCCAGTACTTC
TRBV6-5	TRBD2	TRBJ2-2	NA	CASSYSGLAGTGELFF	TGTGCCAGCAGTTACTCGGGCCTAGCGGGGACCGGGGAGCTGTTTTTT
TRBV10-3	NA	TRBJ1-2	NA	CATSQVNYGYTF	TGTGCCACCTCACAAGTTAACTATGGCTACACCTTC
TRBV5-8	NA	TRBJ1-1	NA	CATGSSNTEAFF	TGTGCTACAGGATCCTCGAACACTGAAGCTTTCTTT
TRBV10-1	NA	TRBJ2-3	NA	CASSSTGGVTETQYF	TGCGCCAGCAGTTCCACAGGTGGGGTTACGGAGACGCAGTATTTT
TRBV7-8	TRBD1	TRBJ1-5	NA	CASSLGQGSNQPQHF	TGTGCCAGCAGCTTAGGACAGGGGAGCAATCAGCCCCAGCATTTT
TRBV29-1	NA	TRBJ1-1	NA	CSVEARRTNTEAFF	TGCAGCGTTGAGGCCAGACGAACGAACACTGAAGCTTTCTTT
TRBV5-1	TRBD1	TRBJ2-7	NA	CASNNGQGAYEQYF	TGCGCCAGCAACAACGGACAGGGGGCTTACGAGCAGTACTTC
TRBV4-3	NA	TRBJ1-1	once	CASSQDSAGMNTEAFF	TGCGCCAGCAGCCAAGATAGTGCAGGGATGAACACTGAAGCTTTCTTT
TRBV5-1	TRBD1	TRBJ1-4	NA	CASSSGTGGFGEKLFF	TGCGCCAGCAGTTCCGGGACAGGGGGTTTCGGTGAAAAACTGTTTTTT
TRBV9	NA	TRBJ2-2	NA	CASSVAHRVGELFF	TGTGCCAGCAGCGTAGCTCACAGGGTCGGGGAGCTGTTTTTT
TRBV5-1	NA	TRBJ2-6	NA	CASSLTAGANVLTF	TGCGCCAGCAGCTTGACAGCTGGGGCCAACGTCCTGACTTTC
TRBV29-1	NA	TRBJ1-3	NA	CSVAESSGNTIYF	TGCAGCGTAGCAGAGAGCTCTGGAAACACCATATATTTT
TRBV4-3	TRBD2	TRBJ2-1	NA	CASSQVARGRAYNEQFF	TGCGCCAGCAGCCAAGTCGCTCGCGGGAGGGCTTACAATGAGCAGTTCTTC
TRBV15	NA	TRBJ2-5	NA	CATSREWRVQDSGKTQYF	TGTGCCACCAGCAGAGAATGGCGCGTCCAGGACTCAGGGAAGACCCAGTACTTC
TRBV19	TRBD2	TRBJ2-7	NA	CASSRASGPYEQYF	TGTGCCAGTAGTAGGGCTAGCGGACCCTACGAGCAGTACTTC
TRBV3-1/TRBV3-2	NA	TRBJ2-6	NA	CASSQEGRANVLTF	TGTGCCAGCAGCCAAGAGGGGAGGGCCAACGTCCTGACTTTC
TRBV18	NA	TRBJ1-1	NA	CASSPRAPIGNTEAFF	TGTGCCAGCTCACCACGGGCCCCAATAGGTAACACTGAAGCTTTCTTT
TRBV6-2/TRBV6-3	NA	TRBJ2-7	NA	CASSLLGQGTYEQYF	TGTGCCAGCAGCCTCCTGGGGCAGGGGACCTACGAGCAGTACTTC
TRBV15	TRBD2	TRBJ2-5	NA	CATSRGGRLDEETQYF	TGTGCCACCAGCAGGGGAGGGCGACTAGACGAAGAGACCCAGTACTTC
TRBV6-2/TRBV6-3	NA	TRBJ1-1	NA	CASSYPIGFEAFF	TGTGCCAGCAGTTACCCCATTGGGTTTGAAGCTTTCTTT
TRBV18	NA	TRBJ1-4	once	CASSPQAEPTTRLF	TGTGCCAGCTCACCACAGGCAGAGCCGACTACCCGTCTTTTT
TRBV19	NA	TRBJ1-5	NA	CASSMSRSNQPQHF	TGTGCCAGTAGTATGAGCAGGAGCAATCAGCCCCAGCATTTT
TRBV11-2	TRBD2	TRBJ2-1	NA	CASSLLLAGGGNEQFF	TGTGCCAGCAGCCTCCTGTTAGCGGGGGGCGGAAATGAGCAGTTCTTC
TRBV18	NA	TRBJ1-1	NA	CASSPRSDRNTEAFF	TGTGCCAGCTCACCTCGATCAGACAGAAACACTGAAGCTTTCTTT
TRBV5-6	NA	TRBJ2-3	once	CASSLGNTDTQYF	TGTGCCAGCAGCTTGGGGAACACAGATACGCAGTATTTT
TRBV9	NA	TRBJ1-1	NA	CASSVGGSTEAFF	TGTGCCAGCAGCGTAGGCGGATCCACTGAAGCTTTCTTT
TRBV7-6	NA	TRBJ1-1	NA	CASSIDRLNTEAFF	TGTGCCAGCAGCATCGACCGACTGAACACTGAAGCTTTCTTT
TRBV4-3	NA	TRBJ2-1	NA	CASSQELYNEQFF	TGCGCCAGCAGCCAAGAACTGTACAATGAGCAGTTCTTC
TRBV29-1	NA	TRBJ1-1	NA	CSVGVNTEAFF	TGCAGCGTTGGAGTGAACACTGAAGCTTTCTTT
TRBV28	NA	TRBJ1-6	NA	CASSLPGVNSPLHF	TGTGCCAGCAGTTTACCGGGCGTCAATTCACCCCTCCACTTT
TRBV2	NA	TRBJ1-5	NA	CASQGWDQPQHF	TGTGCCAGCCAGGGGTGGGATCAGCCCCAGCATTTT
TRBV4-3	TRBD2	TRBJ2-1	NA	CASSQDLVGLAGAVYNEQFF	TGCGCCAGCAGCCAAGATCTAGTCGGCCTAGCGGGAGCAGTCTACAATGAGCAGTTCTTC
TRBV7-3	TRBD2	TRBJ2-1	NA	CASSLKAGGPNEQFF	TGTGCCAGCAGCTTAAAAGCGGGAGGGCCAAATGAGCAGTTCTTC
TRBV27	NA	TRBJ1-6	NA	CASSPRGGNNSPLHF	TGTGCCAGCAGTCCCCGGGGGGGGAACAATTCACCCCTCCACTTT
TRBV6-5	NA	TRBJ2-2	NA	CASSYSYGNTGELFF	TGTGCCAGCAGTTACTCGTACGGGAACACCGGGGAGCTGTTTTTT
TRBV5-1	TRBD2	TRBJ2-7	NA	CASSGGGVMIDEQYF	TGCGCCAGCTCCGGGGGGGGAGTGATGATCGACGAGCAGTACTTC
TRBV6-5	TRBD1	TRBJ1-4	NA	CASSYSQGANEKLFF	TGTGCCAGCAGTTACTCACAGGGGGCAAACGAAAAACTGTTTTTT
TRBV6-5	TRBD1	TRBJ1-3	NA	CASSYFQGENTIYF	TGTGCCAGCAGTTACTTCCAGGGGGAGAACACCATATATTTT
TRBV30	NA	TRBJ1-1	NA	CAWIAPGGLLAFF	TGTGCCTGGATCGCACCAGGAGGGTTACTGGCTTTCTTT
TRBV7-2	TRBD1	TRBJ1-2	NA	CASSLGTGVSYGYTF	TGTGCCAGCAGCTTAGGAACAGGGGTCAGCTATGGCTACACCTTC
TRBV29-1	NA	TRBJ2-2	NA	CSVVRAGELFF	TGCAGCGTTGTCAGGGCCGGGGAGCTGTTTTTT
TRBV27	NA	TRBJ1-6	NA	CASSSKGVSNSPLHF	TGTGCCAGCAGTTCGAAGGGGGTATCTAATTCACCCCTCCACTTT
TRBV10-3	TRBD1	TRBJ2-5	NA	CAISTDRGRIQETQYF	TGTGCCATCAGTACAGACAGGGGCCGGATTCAAGAGACCCAGTACTTC
TRBV6-5	TRBD2	TRBJ2-7	NA	CASRPRLAITREQYF	TGTGCCAGCAGACCCCGACTAGCTATCACGAGGGAGCAGTACTTC
TRBV10-3	TRBD2	TRBJ2-1	once	CAISESGGNEQFF	TGTGCCATCAGTGAGTCGGGGGGGAATGAGCAGTTCTTC
TRBV19	TRBD1	TRBJ1-6	NA	CASSTPTGWNSPLHF	TGTGCCAGTAGTACACCGACAGGGTGGAATTCACCCCTCCACTTT
TRBV19	NA	TRBJ2-1	NA	CASTTSGRDGYNEQFF	TGTGCCAGTACCACGTCGGGGCGGGATGGGTACAATGAGCAGTTCTTC
TRBV30	NA	TRBJ2-4	NA	CAWSVWEVAKNIQYF	TGTGCCTGGAGTGTTTGGGAGGTAGCCAAAAACATTCAGTACTTC
TRBV29-1	NA	TRBJ2-3	NA	CSVGLGIGDTQYF	TGCAGCGTTGGATTAGGGATCGGGGATACGCAGTATTTT
TRBV4-1	TRBD1	TRBJ2-3	NA	CASSETQGAVYTQYF	TGCGCCAGCAGCGAAACACAGGGGGCGGTTTATACGCAGTATTTT
TRBV6-5	NA	TRBJ2-5	NA	CASSDRDRETQYF	TGTGCCAGCAGCGACCGGGACCGAGAGACCCAGTACTTC
TRBV7-9	NA	TRBJ1-1	NA	CASSQNQDTEAFF	TGTGCCAGCAGCCAAAATCAAGACACTGAAGCTTTCTTT
TRBV5-1	TRBD1	TRBJ2-5	NA	CASSLPPGQSFLETQYF	TGCGCCAGCAGCTTGCCTCCGGGACAGTCCTTTTTGGAGACCCAGTACTTC
TRBV12-5	NA	TRBJ2-7	NA	CASGLGGSYEQYF	TGTGCTAGTGGTTTGGGGGGATCCTACGAGCAGTACTTC
TRBV19	TRBD1	TRBJ2-2	once	CASTGLQGAGELFF	TGTGCCAGTACCGGGTTACAGGGGGCCGGGGAGCTGTTTTTT
TRBV6-5	NA	TRBJ1-3	NA	CASKESGSGNTIYF	TGTGCCAGCAAAGAGAGTGGCTCTGGAAACACCATATATTTT
TRBV4-1	NA	TRBJ1-2	NA	CASSQDLDGYTF	TGCGCCAGCAGCCAAGATCTCGATGGCTACACCTTC